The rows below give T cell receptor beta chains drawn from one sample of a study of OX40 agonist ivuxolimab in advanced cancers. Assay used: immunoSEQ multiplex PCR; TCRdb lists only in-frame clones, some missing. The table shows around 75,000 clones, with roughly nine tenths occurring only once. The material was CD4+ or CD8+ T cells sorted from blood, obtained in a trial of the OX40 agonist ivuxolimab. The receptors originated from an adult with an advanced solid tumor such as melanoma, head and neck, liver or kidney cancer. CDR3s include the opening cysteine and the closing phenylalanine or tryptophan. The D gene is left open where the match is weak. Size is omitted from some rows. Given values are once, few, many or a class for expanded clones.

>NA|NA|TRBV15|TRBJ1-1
TGTGCCACCAACACCCGGGGGAAAATGAACACTGAAGCTTTCTTT
CATNTRGKMNTEAFF
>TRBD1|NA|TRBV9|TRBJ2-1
TGTGCCAGCAGCGCACAGGGGGCCTCCTACAATGAGCAGTTCTTC
CASSAQGASYNEQFF
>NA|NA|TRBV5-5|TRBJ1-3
TGTGCCAGCAGCCCATCCCCTAATGGAAACACCATATATTTT
CASSPSPNGNTIYF
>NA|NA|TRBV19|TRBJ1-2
TGTGCCAGTAGCCCACGACTCAGGGTATTCGGCTATGGCTACACCTTC
CASSPRLRVFGYGYTF
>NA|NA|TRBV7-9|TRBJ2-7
TGTGCCAGCAGCTTAGCAGCGTACGAGCAGTACTTC
CASSLAAYEQYF
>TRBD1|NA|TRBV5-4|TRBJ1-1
TGTGCCAGCAGCTTGCCTAACAGGGGTAACACTGAAGCTTTCTTT
CASSLPNRGNTEAFF
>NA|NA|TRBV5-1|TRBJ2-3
TGCGCCACCCGGGAGGGGGCGAGCACAGATACGCAGTATTTT
CATREGASTDTQYF
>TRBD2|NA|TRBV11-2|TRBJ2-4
TGTGCCAGCAGCTTAGTACTAGCGGGAGTGGAGTACTTC
CASSLVLAGVEYF
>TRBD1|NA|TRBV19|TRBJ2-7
TGTGCCAGTAGACCCGGGACAGGAACCCCTGGAGGGACCGAGCAGTACTTC
CASRPGTGTPGGTEQYF
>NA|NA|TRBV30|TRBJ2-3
TGTGCCTGGAGTGTTGGCGGGGACACAGATACGCAGTATTTT
CAWSVGGDTDTQYF
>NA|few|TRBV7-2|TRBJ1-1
TGTGCCAGCAGCACAGTGAACACTGAAGCTTTCTTT
CASSTVNTEAFF
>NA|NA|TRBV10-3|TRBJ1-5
TGTGCCATCAGTGAGTCGGCAGGACCGCAGCCCCAGCATTTT
CAISESAGPQPQHF
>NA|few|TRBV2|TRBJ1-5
TGTGCCAGCAGTGAGGGTCAAGCCTATCAGCCCCAGCATTTT
CASSEGQAYQPQHF
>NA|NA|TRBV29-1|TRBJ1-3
TGCAGCGTTGAAAAGGGGGGCGCGGGAAACACCATATATTTT
CSVEKGGAGNTIYF
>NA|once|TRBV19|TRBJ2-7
TGTGCCAGTAGTATTGGAGAGGCGGATACCTACGAGCAGTACTTC
CASSIGEADTYEQYF
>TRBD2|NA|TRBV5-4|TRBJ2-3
TGTGCCAGCAGCTTACCGGGACTAGTACCCGATACGCAGTATTTT
CASSLPGLVPDTQYF
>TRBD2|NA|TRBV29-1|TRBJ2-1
TGCAGCGTTCAAGGACTAGCGGGATACAATGAGCAGTTCTTC
CSVQGLAGYNEQFF
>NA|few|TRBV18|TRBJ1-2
TGTGCCAGCTCACTCATGACAGGAGAGAACTATGGCTACACCTTC
CASSLMTGENYGYTF
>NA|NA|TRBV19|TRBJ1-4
TGTGCCAGTAGGCTCCACCGGGCCAGTTCGGAAAAACTGTTTTTT
CASRLHRASSEKLFF
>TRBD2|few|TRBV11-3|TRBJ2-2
TGTGCCAGCAGCCCTCCTGGGCGGGAGACGACCGGGGAGCTGTTTTTT
CASSPPGRETTGELFF
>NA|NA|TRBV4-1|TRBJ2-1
TGCGCCAGCAGCCAAGCCCCACGAGGAACTGGCGAGCAGTTCTTC
CASSQAPRGTGEQFF
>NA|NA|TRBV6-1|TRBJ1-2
TGTGCCAGCTCCAGTACGTTATCCGCCGGCTACACCTTC
CASSSTLSAGYTF
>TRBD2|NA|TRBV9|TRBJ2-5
TGTGCCAGCAGCCCACTAGCGGGCGGGGAGACCCAGTACTTC
CASSPLAGGETQYF
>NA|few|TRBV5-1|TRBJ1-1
TGCGCCAGCAGCTTGGTCGCATCAATGAACACTGAAGCTTTCTTT
CASSLVASMNTEAFF
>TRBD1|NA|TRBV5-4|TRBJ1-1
TGTGCCAGCAGGTTCTCGATAGGGGGCGCGTACACTGAAGCTTTCTTT
CASRFSIGGAYTEAFF
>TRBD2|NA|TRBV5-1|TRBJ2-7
TGCGCCAGCAGCTTGGGGCTAGCGGGGTCCTACGAGCAGTACTTC
CASSLGLAGSYEQYF
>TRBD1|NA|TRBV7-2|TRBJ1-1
TGTGCCAGCAGCCGACAGGGGGACACTGAAGCTTTCTTT
CASSRQGDTEAFF
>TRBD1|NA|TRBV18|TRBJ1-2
TGTGCCAGCTCACCCGGGACAGGGTTATTTGGTGGCTACACCTTC
CASSPGTGLFGGYTF
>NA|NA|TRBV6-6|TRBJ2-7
TGTGCCAGCAGCCCTATAGGGACTGCGTCCATCGGCGAGCAGTACTTC
CASSPIGTASIGEQYF
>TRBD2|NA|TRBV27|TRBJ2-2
TGTGCCAGCGGGCTAGCGGGAGATAACGGGGAGCTGTTTTTT
CASGLAGDNGELFF
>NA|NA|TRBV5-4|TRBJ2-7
TGTGCCAGCAGCGGAGGACGGACAGCTACCTACGAGCAGTACTTC
CASSGGRTATYEQYF
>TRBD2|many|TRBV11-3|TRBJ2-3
TGTGCCAGCAGCTTAGGGTGGCTAGCGGGACGGGCCACAGATACGCAGTATTTT
CASSLGWLAGRATDTQYF
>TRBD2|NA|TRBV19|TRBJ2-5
TGTGCCAGTAGAGGAGGCCCCGGGAAGCGGGAGGGACAAGAGACCCAGTACTTC
CASRGGPGKREGQETQYF
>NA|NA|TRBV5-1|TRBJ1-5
TGCGCCAGCAGCTTGGATTCAGGTCAGCCCCAGCATTTT
CASSLDSGQPQHF
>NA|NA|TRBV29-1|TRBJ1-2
TGCAGCGTTGGACAAGACTATGGCTACACCTTC
CSVGQDYGYTF
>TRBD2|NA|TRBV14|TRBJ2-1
TGTGCCAGCAGCCAAAGCGGGAGACCCTACAATGAGCAGTTCTTC
CASSQSGRPYNEQFF
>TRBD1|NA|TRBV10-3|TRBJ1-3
TGTGCCATCTCCTCGGACAGGGGGGCAAACACCATATATTTT
CAISSDRGANTIYF
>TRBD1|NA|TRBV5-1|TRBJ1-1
TGCGCCAGCAGCTTGCAGGGGGACACTGAAGCTTTCTTT
CASSLQGDTEAFF
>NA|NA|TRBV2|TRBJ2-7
TGTGCCAGCAGTGCATCAGGTCTCCGCTACGAGCAGTACTTC
CASSASGLRYEQYF
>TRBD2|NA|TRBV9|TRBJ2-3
TGTGCCAGCAGCGCGGGACTAGCGGGCCAAGATACGCAGTATTTT
CASSAGLAGQDTQYF
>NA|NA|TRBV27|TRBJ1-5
TGTGCCAGCAGTTTGGTTTTCAGCTTCAATCAGCCCCAGCATTTT
CASSLVFSFNQPQHF
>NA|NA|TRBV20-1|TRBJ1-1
TGCAGTGCTAGCGAGAACACTGAAGCTTTCTTT
CSASENTEAFF
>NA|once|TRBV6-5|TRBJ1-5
TGTGCCAGCGGCTTAGATGGCAATCAGCCCCAGCATTTT
CASGLDGNQPQHF
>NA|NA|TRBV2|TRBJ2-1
TGTGCCAGCGGGACGAAAATTCGATACAATGAGCAGTTCTTC
CASGTKIRYNEQFF
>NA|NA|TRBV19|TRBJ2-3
TGTGCCAGTAGTATATCCGTGGGCGTGGCAGATACGCAGTATTTT
CASSISVGVADTQYF
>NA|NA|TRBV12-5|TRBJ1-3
TGTGCTAGTGGTTTAAGAGGGGAAAAAGACACCATATATTTT
CASGLRGEKDTIYF
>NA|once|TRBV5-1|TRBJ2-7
TGCGCCAGCAGCTTGGGACAGTCATGCTACGAGCAGTACTTC
CASSLGQSCYEQYF